The 14 T cell receptor beta chains below all came from one sample that was sequenced in a study of CD8 T cells in ankylosing spondylitis. TCRdb recomputed calls from the 5' RACE reads with MiXCR, one row per CDR3 protein. Here the sample spans some 250,000 distinct CDR3 sequences, 20% to 30% being singletons. The specimen was blood, either unsorted or a sorted T cell fraction (not recorded which). These receptor sequences come from a male donor with ankylosing spondylitis or in good health (not recorded which).

This clonotype has a count of ten or more. This rearrangement joins TRBV29-1 to TRBJ2-5, with a possible D match to TRBD1 (6 bases). V was pared by 3 bases and J by 4 bases, with 15 bases between. The CDR3 has 14 amino acids. The germline V gene encodes CDR1 SQVTM and CDR2 ANQGSEA. CDR3 coding DNA: TGCAGCGTTGACCACCCCAGGGGCGGAGAGACCCAGTACTTC. This translates into CSVDHPRGGETQYF.

This clonotype was found many times. The gene calls are TRBV11-2 and TRBJ2-5; perhaps D is TRBD1 or TRBD2 (6 bases each). CDR1 SGHAT and CDR2 FQNNGV come from the germline V gene. The CDR3 loop spans 18 amino acids. V shed 2 bases and J shed 3 bases, with 22 bases lying between them. CDR3 DNA: TGTGCCAGCAGCTTAACCTTTCCGCCAGGGGAGGTAAAAGAGACCCAGTACTTC. This encodes CASSLTFPPGEVKETQYF.

This clonotype has just one count. The chain is built from TRBV11-3 and TRBJ2-3; 7 bases agree with TRBD1. The V segment lost 2 bases and the J segment 7 bases; nucleotides outside the gene matches: 6. Germline loops: CDR1 SGHNT, CDR2 YENEEA. The CDR3 is 14 amino acids. CDR3 bases: TGTGCCAGCAGCTTATCTCGGACAGGCAATACGCAGTATTTT. Translating gives CASSLSRTGNTQYF.

This clonotype turned up a few times. The chain joins TRBV12-3 or TRBV12-4 to TRBJ1-6; D is uncertain. The CDR3 sequence is 12 residues long. Trimming took 3 bases from V and 12 from J, leaving 9 bases between them. The CDR3 region has the DNA TGTGCCAGCAGTTTGGGTACGCGACCCCTCCACTTT. It encodes CASSLGTRPLHF.

This sequence joins TRBV12-3 or TRBV12-4 and TRBJ2-2; D is perhaps TRBD1 (5 bases). The CDR3 length is 15 residues. Trimming removed 0 bases at V and 3 bases at J, with 8 bases between. The CDR3 DNA sequence: TGTGCCAGCAGTTTAGCAGGGGTCCACACCGGGGAGCTGTTTTTT. This encodes CASSLAGVHTGELFF.

This clonotype was observed many times. V usage is TRBV24-1 and J usage is TRBJ2-1; TRBD1 is a possible D gene (6 bases). The CDR3 is 15 amino acids. Trimming left V 5 bases short and J 8 bases short, with 18 bases between. Per germline, CDR1 KGHDR and CDR2 SFDVKD. CDR3 sequence (DNA): TGTGCCACCAGTGGCCCCCCAGCAGGGGTCTATGAGCAGTTCTTC. It codes for CATSGPPAGVYEQFF.

The chain links TRBV12-3 or TRBV12-4 to TRBJ2-7; D is possibly TRBD1 (7 bases). The CDR3 is 13 residues long. V dropped 8 bases and J dropped 3 bases, with 14 bases sitting between them. This chain's CDR3 is CASRGTANYEQYF. Here the CDR3 DNA reads TGTGCCAGCCGGGGGACAGCAAACTACGAGCAGTACTTC.

Many counts were recorded for this clonotype. A read error may account for a junction end that differs from germline. The V and J genes are TRBV29-1 and TRBJ2-5; TRBD1 matches at 8 bases. The CDR3 contains 13 residues. Germline CDR1 SQVTM, CDR2 ANQGSEA. This CDR3 reads CSVEDRGQGTQYF. CDR3 in DNA: TGCAGCGTTGAAGACAGGGGGCAAGGGACCCAGTACTTC.

This clonotype was seen a few times. This chain links TRBV20-1 with TRBJ2-7; maybe TRBD1 (5 bases). This CDR3 is built from 13 residues. Germline assignment: CDR1 DFQATT and CDR2 SNEGSKA (reference sequence). V was shortened by 6 bases and J by 6 bases, with 18 bases between the two germline ends. CDR3 in amino acids: CSAVQGISGEQYF. DNA for the CDR3: TGCAGTGCCGTCCAGGGTATTTCGGGCGAGCAGTACTTC.

The V gene is TRBV5-6, the J gene TRBJ2-1; no definite D call. Per the germline V gene, CDR1 is SGHDT and CDR2 is YYEEEE. V was trimmed by 1 base and J by 8 bases, leaving 10 bases between them. The CDR3 spans 13 residues. This CDR3 is CASSLRVGDEQFF. The CDR3 DNA sequence: TGTGCCAGCAGCTTGCGGGTTGGGGATGAGCAGTTCTTC.

The gene calls are TRBV29-1 and TRBJ1-1, with a weak D call TRBD1 (6 bases). The CDR3 runs to 14 residues. Germline CDR1 and CDR2: SQVTM and ANQGSEA. Trimming removed 4 bases at V and 3 bases at J, with 15 bases between. DNA for the CDR3: TGCAGCGTTGCTGTGGGGGGCACGGACACTGAAGCTTTCTTT. Protein product: CSVAVGGTDTEAFF.

This clonotype was detected many times. The chain carries TRBV28 and TRBJ2-1; 9 nucleotides line up with TRBD1. The J segment lost 3 bases and the V segment lost 3 bases, leaving 3 bases of the junction unmatched. Germline CDR1 reads MDHEN; CDR2 reads SYDVKM. This CDR3 has 15 amino acids. CDR3 nucleotide sequence: TGTGCCAGCAGTTTCGGGGACAGGGTCTACAATGAGCAGTTCTTC. It translates to CASSFGDRVYNEQFF.

This clonotype was observed a few times. The genes are TRBV12-3 or TRBV12-4 and TRBJ2-7; the D is unclear. The V gene lost 2 bases and the J gene lost 0 bases, with 8 bases spanning the gap. CDR3 length equals 14 residues. The CDR3 here is CASSLRRSSYEQYF. The DNA for the CDR3 is TGTGCCAGCAGTTTACGGCGGAGCTCCTACGAGCAGTACTTC.

The CDR3 sequence: CATQVGGGYTF. Here the CDR3 DNA reads TGTGCCACCCAAGTGGGGGGCGGCTACACCTTC. V gene TRBV3-1 combines with J gene TRBJ1-2; D may be TRBD1 (6 bases). CDR1 LGHDT and CDR2 YNNKEL come from the germline V gene (reference sequence). The germline V and J ends were trimmed by 10 bases and 8 bases, with 14 bases remaining between them. CDR3 length: 11 residues.